These 5 T cell receptor beta chains originate from one sample sequenced in a study of graft-versus-host responses after intestinal transplantation (dated by TCRdb to the early 2020s). These receptors have no known antigen. Libraries were constructed by the immunoSEQ multiplex PCR assay. TCRdb carries this immuneACCESS record with in-frame sequences only. Its versions omit some clonotypes, under half of them owing to an unresolved V gene in the studies checked, with the rest unexplained. The sample table contains tens of thousands of clones; only one count was recorded for roughly 94% of them. Around 0.5% of the sample lies in the top ten. The meaning of the sample's time point label: cells obtained before transplantation from donor or recipient. The source was unstimulated CD8+ T cells sorted from spleen or lymph node cells, collected before intestinal transplant. Source of these receptors: a human donor who received an intestinal transplant.

The chain has TRBV19 and TRBJ1-4, with 7 bases fitting TRBD1. The V gene end was trimmed by 4 bases and the J gene end by 12 bases; junction bases not matched to a gene: 17. Germline CDR1 reads LNHDA; CDR2 reads SQIVND (reference sequence). CDR3 size: 16 residues. CDR3 loop: CASSTVSDRFKGELFF. In DNA form, the CDR3 reads TGTGCCAGTAGTACCGTCTCGGACAGGTTTAAGGGGGAACTGTTTTTT.

The gene calls are TRBV7-2 and TRBJ2-1; 12 bases are a match to TRBD2. Germline CDR1 is SGHTA and CDR2 is FQGNSA. Trimming took 5 bases from V and 1 from J; bases not matched to a gene: 9. The CDR3 spans 18 residues. The CDR3 spells CASSHGLAGRSSYNEQFF. The CDR3 DNA sequence: TGTGCCAGCAGCCACGGACTAGCGGGACGCAGTTCCTACAATGAGCAGTTCTTC.

The chain has TRBV5-1 and TRBJ1-1; possibly TRBD1 for D (6 bases). The CDR3 totals 13 residues. V dropped 0 bases and J dropped 6 bases, with 9 bases sitting between them. CDR1 is SGHRS and CDR2 is YFSETQ in the germline V gene. CDR3 nucleotides: TGCGCCAGCAGCTTGGGACAGGTCTCTGAAGCTTTCTTT. This sequence encodes CASSLGQVSEAFF.

The gene calls are TRBV15 and TRBJ1-2, with unresolved D. Germline CDR1 LNHNV, CDR2 YYDKDF (reference sequence). The CDR3 is 15 residues long. V was cut by 0 bases and J by 1 base, with 9 bases left in between. The CDR3 loop is CATSRDDSFNYGYTF. The CDR3 DNA is TGTGCCACCAGCAGAGATGATAGTTTTAACTATGGCTACACCTTC.

The chain is built from TRBV6-6 and TRBJ1-1, with 9 bases aligning to TRBD1. Trimming cost V 4 bases and J 4 bases; bases outside gene matches: 1. The CDR3 runs 13 residues. CDR1 and CDR2 (germline): MNHNY, SVGAGI (reference sequence). CDR3: CASSSTGGTEAFF. The CDR3 DNA is TGTGCCAGCAGTTCGACAGGGGGCACTGAAGCTTTCTTT.